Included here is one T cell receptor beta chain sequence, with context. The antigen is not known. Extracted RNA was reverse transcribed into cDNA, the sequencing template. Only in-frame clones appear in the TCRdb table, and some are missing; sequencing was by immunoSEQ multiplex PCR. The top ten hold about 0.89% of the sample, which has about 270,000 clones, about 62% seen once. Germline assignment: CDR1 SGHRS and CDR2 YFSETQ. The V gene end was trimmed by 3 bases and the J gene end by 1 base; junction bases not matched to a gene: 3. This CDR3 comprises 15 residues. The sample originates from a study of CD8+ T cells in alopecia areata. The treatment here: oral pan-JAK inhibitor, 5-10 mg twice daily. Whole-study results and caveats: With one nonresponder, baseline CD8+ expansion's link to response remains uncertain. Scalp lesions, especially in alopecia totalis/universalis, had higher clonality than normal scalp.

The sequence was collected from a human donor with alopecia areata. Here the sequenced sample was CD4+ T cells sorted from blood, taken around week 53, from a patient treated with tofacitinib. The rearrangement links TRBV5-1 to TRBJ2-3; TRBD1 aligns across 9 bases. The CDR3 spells CASSWTGARTDTQYF. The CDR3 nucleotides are TGCGCCAGCAGCTGGACAGGGGCCCGCACAGATACGCAGTATTTT. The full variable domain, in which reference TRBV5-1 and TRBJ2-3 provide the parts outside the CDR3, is KAGVTQTPRYLIKTRGQQVTLSCSPISGHRSVSWYQQTPGQGLQFLFEYFSETQRNKGNFPGRFSGRQFSNSRSEMNVSTLELGDSALYLCASSWTGARTDTQYFGPGTRLTVL.